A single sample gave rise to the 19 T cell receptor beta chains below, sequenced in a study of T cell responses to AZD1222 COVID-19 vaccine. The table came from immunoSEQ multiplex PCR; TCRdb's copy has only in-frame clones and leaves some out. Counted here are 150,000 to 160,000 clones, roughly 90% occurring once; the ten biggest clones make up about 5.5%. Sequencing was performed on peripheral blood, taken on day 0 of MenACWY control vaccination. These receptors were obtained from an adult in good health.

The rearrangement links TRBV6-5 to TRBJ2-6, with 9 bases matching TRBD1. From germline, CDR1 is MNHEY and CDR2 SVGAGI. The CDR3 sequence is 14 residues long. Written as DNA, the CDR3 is TGTGTCACACAGGGGGCGTCAGGGGCCAACGTCCTGACTTTC. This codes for CVTQGASGANVLTF.

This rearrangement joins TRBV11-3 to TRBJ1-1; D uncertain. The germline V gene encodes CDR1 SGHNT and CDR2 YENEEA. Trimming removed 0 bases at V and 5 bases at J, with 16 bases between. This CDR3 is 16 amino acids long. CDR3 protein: CASSLEGRRVKTEAFF. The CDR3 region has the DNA TGTGCCAGCAGCTTAGAAGGCCGGCGGGTTAAAACTGAAGCTTTCTTT.

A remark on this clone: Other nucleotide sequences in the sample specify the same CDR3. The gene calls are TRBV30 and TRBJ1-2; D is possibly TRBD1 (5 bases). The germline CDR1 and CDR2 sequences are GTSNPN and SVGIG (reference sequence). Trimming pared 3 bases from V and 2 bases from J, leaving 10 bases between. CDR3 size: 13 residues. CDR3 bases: TGTGCCTGGAGGAGGGACGAAAACTATGGCTACACCTTC. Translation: CAWRRDENYGYTF.

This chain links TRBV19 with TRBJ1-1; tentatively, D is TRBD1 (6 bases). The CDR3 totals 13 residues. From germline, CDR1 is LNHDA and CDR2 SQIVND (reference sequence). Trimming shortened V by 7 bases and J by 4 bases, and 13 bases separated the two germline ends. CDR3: CASMGGWGTEAFF. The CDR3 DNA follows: TGTGCCAGTATGGGGGGCTGGGGCACTGAAGCTTTCTTT.

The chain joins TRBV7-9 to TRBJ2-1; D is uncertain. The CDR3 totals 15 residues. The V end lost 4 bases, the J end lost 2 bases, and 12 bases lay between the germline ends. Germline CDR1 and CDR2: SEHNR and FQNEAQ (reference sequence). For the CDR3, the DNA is TGTGCCAGCAGCTCCCTCAGTCCCCCCTACAATGAGCAGTTCTTC. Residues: CASSSLSPPYNEQFF.

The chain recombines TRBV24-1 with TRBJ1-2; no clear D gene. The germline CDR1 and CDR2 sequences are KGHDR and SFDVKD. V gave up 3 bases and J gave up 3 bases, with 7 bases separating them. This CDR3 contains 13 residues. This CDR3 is CATSDPGDYGYTF. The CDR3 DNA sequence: TGTGCCACCAGTGATCCCGGTGACTATGGCTACACCTTC.

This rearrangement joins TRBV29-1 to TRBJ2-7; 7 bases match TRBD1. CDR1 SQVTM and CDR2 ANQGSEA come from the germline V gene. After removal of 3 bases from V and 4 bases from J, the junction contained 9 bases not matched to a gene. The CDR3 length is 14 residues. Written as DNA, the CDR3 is TGCAGCGTTGACCCGACAGGGATGGGATACGAGCAGTACTTC. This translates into CSVDPTGMGYEQYF.

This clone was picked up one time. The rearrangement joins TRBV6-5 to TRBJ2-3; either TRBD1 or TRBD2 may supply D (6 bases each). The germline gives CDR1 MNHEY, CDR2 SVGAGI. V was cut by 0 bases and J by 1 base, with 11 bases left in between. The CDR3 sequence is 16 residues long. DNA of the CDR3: TGTGCCAGCAGTTACTCCGGGGGCGCCGGCACAGATACGCAGTATTTT. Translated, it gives CASSYSGGAGTDTQYF.

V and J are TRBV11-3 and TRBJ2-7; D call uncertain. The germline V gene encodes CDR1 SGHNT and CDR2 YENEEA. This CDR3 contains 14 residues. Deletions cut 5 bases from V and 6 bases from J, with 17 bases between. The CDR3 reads CASSPRTSWAEQYF. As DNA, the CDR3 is TGTGCCAGCAGCCCCAGGACGTCTTGGGCCGAGCAGTACTTC.

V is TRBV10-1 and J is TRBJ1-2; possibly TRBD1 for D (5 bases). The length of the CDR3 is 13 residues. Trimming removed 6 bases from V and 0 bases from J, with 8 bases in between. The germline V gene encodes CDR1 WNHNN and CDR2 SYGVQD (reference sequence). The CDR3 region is CASRTGPNYGYTF. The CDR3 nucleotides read TGCGCCAGCAGAACAGGTCCTAACTATGGCTACACCTTC.

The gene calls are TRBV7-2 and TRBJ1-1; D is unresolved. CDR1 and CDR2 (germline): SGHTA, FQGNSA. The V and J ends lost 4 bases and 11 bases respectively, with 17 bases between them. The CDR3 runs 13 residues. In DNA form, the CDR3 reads TGTGCCAGCAGCTACCCAGGAGTCCCGGGGGCTTTCTTT. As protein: CASSYPGVPGAFF. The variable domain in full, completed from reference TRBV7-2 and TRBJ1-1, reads GAGVSQSPSNKVTEKGKDVELRCDPISGHTALYWYRQSLGQGLEFLIYFQGNSAPDKSGLPSDRFSAERTGGSVSTLTIQRTQQEDSAVYLCASSYPGVPGAFFGQGTRLTVV.

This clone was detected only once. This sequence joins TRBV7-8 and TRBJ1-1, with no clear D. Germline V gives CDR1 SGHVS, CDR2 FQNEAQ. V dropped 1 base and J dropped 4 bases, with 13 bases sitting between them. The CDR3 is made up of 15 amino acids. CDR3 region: CASSLVGTAGTEAFF. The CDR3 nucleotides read TGTGCCAGCAGCTTAGTGGGCACAGCGGGCACTGAAGCTTTCTTT.

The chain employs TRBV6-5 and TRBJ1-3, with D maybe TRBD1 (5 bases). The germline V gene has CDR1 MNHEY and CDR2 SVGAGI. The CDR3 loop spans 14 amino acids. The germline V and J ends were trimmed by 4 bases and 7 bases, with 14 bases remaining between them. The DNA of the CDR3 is TGTGCCAGCAGTTTGGGGGGGAAAAGTAACACCATATATTTT. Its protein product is CASSLGGKSNTIYF.

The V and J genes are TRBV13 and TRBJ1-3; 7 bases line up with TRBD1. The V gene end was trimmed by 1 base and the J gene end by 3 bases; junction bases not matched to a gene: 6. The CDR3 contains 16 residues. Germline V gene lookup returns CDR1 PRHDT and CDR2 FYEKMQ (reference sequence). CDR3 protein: CASSLVRGRLGNTIYF. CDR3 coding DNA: TGTGCCAGCAGCTTAGTAAGGGGGCGCCTTGGAAACACCATATATTTT.

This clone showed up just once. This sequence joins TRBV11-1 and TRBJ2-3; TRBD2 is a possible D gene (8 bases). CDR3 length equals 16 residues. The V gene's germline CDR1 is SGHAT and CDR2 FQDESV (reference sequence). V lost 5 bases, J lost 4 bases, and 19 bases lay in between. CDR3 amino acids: CASSLTRSGTADTQYF. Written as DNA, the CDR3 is TGTGCCAGCAGCCTAACACGTAGCGGGACAGCAGATACGCAGTATTTT.

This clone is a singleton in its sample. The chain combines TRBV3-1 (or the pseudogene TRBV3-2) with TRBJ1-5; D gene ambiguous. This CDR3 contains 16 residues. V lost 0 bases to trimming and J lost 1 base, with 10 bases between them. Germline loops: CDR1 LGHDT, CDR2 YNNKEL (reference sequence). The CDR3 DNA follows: TGTGCCAGCAGCCAAGAGGCGGATCTCAGCAATCAGCCCCAGCATTTT. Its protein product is CASSQEADLSNQPQHF.

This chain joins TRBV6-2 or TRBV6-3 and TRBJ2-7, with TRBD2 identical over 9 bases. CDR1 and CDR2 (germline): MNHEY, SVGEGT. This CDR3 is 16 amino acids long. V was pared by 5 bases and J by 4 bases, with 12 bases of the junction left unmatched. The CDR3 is CASSRTSALTKYEQYF. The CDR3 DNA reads TGTGCCAGCAGTCGGACTAGCGCCCTAACTAAATACGAGCAGTACTTC.

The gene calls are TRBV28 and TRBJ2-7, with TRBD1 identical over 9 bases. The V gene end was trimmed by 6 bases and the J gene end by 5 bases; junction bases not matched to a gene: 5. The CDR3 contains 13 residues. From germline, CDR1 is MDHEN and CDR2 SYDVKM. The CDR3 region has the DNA TGTGCCAGCAGGTTACAGGGGGCGGACGAGCAGTACGTC. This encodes CASRLQGADEQYV.

The CDR3 here is CASTASSGLPQHF. CDR3 sequence (DNA): TGTGCCAGCACGGCCAGCTCAGGTTTGCCCCAGCATTTT. This chain connects TRBV27 to TRBJ1-5; no firm D call. CDR3 length: 13 residues. Trimming removed 7 bases from V and 9 bases from J, with 16 bases in between. The V gene's germline CDR1 is MNHEY and CDR2 SMNVEV (reference sequence).